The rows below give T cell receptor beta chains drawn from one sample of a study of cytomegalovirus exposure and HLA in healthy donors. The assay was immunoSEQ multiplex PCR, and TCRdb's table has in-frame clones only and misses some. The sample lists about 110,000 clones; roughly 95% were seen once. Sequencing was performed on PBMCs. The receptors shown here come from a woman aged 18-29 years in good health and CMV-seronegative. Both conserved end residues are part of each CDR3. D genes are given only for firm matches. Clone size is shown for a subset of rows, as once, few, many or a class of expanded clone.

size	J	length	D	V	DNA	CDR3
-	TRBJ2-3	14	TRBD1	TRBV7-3	TGTGCCAGCAGCCCAGGGGGCACGACAGATACGCAGTATTTT	CASSPGGTTDTQYF
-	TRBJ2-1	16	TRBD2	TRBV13	TGTGCCAGCAGCCTTCCTAGCGGGGGGGCCAGCTATGAGCAGTTCTTC	CASSLPSGGASYEQFF
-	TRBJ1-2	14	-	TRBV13	TGTGCCAGTTCACTGCGGGGGGGGGTGGATGGCTACACCTTC	CASSLRGGVDGYTF
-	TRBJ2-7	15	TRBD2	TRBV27	TGTGCCAGCAGTTTCCTCGGGGGGTCCCCCTACGAGCAGTACTTC	CASSFLGGSPYEQYF
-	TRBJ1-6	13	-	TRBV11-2	TGTGCCAGCAGCCCCCAGGGTAATTCACCCCTCCACTTT	CASSPQGNSPLHF
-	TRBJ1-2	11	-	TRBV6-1	TGTGCCTCCGGGGCTAACTATGGCTACACCTTC	CASGANYGYTF
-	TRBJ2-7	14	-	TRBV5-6	TGTGCCAGCAGCTTGGTTGCGGGGACCTACGAGCAGTACTTC	CASSLVAGTYEQYF
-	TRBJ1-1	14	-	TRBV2	TGTGCCAGCAGTTGGGAGAACAGTAACACTGAAGCTTTCTTT	CASSWENSNTEAFF
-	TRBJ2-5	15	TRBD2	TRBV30	TGTGCCTGGAGTGTGGCGGGGGGGCATCAAGAGACCCAGTACTTC	CAWSVAGGHQETQYF
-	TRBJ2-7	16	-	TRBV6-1	TGTGCCAGCAGTGAAGTTCACGGGACTGGCTCCTACGAGCAGTACTTC	CASSEVHGTGSYEQYF
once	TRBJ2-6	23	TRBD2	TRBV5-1	TGCGCCAGCAGCTCCGGACTAGCGGGGGGACCTATGACATTTGCCTCTGGGGCCAACGTCCTGACTTTC	CASSSGLAGGPMTFASGANVLTF
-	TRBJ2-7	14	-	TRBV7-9	TGTGCCAGCAGCTTAGGCTCTAGCTTCTACGAGCAGTACTTC	CASSLGSSFYEQYF
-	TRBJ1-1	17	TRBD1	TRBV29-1	TGCAGCGTTGAATCGCGGACAGGGGGGGCGGGAAACACTGAAGCTTTCTTT	CSVESRTGGAGNTEAFF
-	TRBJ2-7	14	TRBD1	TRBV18	TGTGCCAGCTCACGGGACAGGGTGCGCTACGAGCAGTACTTC	CASSRDRVRYEQYF
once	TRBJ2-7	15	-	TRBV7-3	TGTGCCAGCAGCTTTCAACAGGGACCCTCCTACGAGCAGTACTTC	CASSFQQGPSYEQYF
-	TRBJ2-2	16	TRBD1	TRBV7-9	TGTGCCAGCAGCCCATACAGGGGGCGAGTTACCGGGGAGCTGTTTTTT	CASSPYRGRVTGELFF
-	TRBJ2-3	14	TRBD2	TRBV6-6	TGTGCCAGCAAAAGCGGGGGGGCGGGAGATACGCAGTATTTT	CASKSGGAGDTQYF
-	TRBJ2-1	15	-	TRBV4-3	TGCGCCAGCAGCCAAGAACACCGCTCCGTCAATGAGCAGTTCTTC	CASSQEHRSVNEQFF
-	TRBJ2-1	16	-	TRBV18	TGTGCCAGCTCACCACTGAGTAGCGCCTCCTACAATGAGCAGTTCTTC	CASSPLSSASYNEQFF
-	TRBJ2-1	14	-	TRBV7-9	TGTGCCAGCAGCCTAGACCCGAATCGGGGTGAGCAGTTCTTC	CASSLDPNRGEQFF
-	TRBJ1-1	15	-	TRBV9	TGTGCCAGCAGCCCATTGGAGGGAAGGTTCGCTGAAGCTTTCTTT	CASSPLEGRFAEAFF
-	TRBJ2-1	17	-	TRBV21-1	TGTGCCAGCAGCAAAGGATGGGACTACACCTCCTACAATGAGCAGTTCTTC	CASSKGWDYTSYNEQFF
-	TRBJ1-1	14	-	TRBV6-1	TGTGCCAGCAGTGTGCGGGGGACGGGCACTGAAGCTTTCTTT	CASSVRGTGTEAFF
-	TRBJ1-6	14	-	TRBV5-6	TGTGCCAGCAGCCCCCAGGGGTATAATTCACCCCTCCACTTT	CASSPQGYNSPLHF
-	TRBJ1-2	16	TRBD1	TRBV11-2	TGTGCCAGCAGCTTGAGTCGGCCAGGGGGTGACTATGGCTACACCTTC	CASSLSRPGGDYGYTF
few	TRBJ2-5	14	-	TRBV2	TGTGCCAGCAGTGCCCGTTTAGCCGGTGAGACCCAGTACTTC	CASSARLAGETQYF
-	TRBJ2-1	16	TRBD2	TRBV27	TGTGCCAGCAGGGTACTCGCGGGGGGGTTGGGGGGTGAGCAGTTCTTC	CASRVLAGGLGGEQFF
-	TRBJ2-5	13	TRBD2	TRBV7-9	TGTGCCAGCAGCTCCGCGGGGGGTGAGACCCAGTACTTC	CASSSAGGETQYF
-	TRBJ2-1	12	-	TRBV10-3	TGTGCCATCAGTGAGCAGAGCGCCAGGCAGTTCTTC	CAISEQSARQFF
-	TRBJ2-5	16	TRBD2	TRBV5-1	TGCGCCAGCAGCACCGGGACTAGCGGGGGACAAGAGACCCAGTACTTC	CASSTGTSGGQETQYF
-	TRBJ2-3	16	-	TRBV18	TGTGCCAGCTCCCCAAATGTGGGCGCCGGCACAGATACGCAGTATTTT	CASSPNVGAGTDTQYF
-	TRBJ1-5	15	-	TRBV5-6	TGTGCCAGCAGCTTGTCGATACAGGGTGGGCAGCCCCAGCATTTT	CASSLSIQGGQPQHF
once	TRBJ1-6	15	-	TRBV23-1	TGCGCCAGCAGTCAATGTCGCAGGGGAAATTCACCCCTCCACTTT	CASSQCRRGNSPLHF
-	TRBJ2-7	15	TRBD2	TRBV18	TGTGCCAGCTCGATCTCGGGGGGGCGCAACTACGAGCAGTACTTC	CASSISGGRNYEQYF